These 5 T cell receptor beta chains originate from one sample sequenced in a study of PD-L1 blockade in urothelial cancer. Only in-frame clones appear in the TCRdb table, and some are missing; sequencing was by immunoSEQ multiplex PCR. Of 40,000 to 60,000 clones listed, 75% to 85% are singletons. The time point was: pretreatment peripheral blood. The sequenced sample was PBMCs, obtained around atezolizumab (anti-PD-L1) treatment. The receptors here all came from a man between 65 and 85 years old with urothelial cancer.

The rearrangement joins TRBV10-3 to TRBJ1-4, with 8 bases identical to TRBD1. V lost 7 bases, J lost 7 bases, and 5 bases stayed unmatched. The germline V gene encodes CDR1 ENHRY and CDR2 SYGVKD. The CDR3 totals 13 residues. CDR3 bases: TGTGCCATCACAGGGGGCGGGGGTGAAAAACTGTTTTTT. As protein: CAITGGGGEKLFF.

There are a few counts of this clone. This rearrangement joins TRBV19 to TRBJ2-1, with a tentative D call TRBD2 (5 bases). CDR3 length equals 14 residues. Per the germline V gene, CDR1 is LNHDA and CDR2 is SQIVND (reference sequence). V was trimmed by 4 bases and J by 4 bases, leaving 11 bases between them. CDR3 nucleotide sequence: TGTGCCAGTAGTACGAGGGATCGTTACAATGAGCAGTTCTTC. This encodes CASSTRDRYNEQFF.

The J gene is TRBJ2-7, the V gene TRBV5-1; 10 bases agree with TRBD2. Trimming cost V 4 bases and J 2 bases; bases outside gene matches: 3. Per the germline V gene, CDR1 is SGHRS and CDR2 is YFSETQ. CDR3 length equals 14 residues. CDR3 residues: CASSPSGGAYEQYF. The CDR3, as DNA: TGCGCCAGCAGCCCTAGCGGGGGTGCCTACGAGCAGTACTTC.

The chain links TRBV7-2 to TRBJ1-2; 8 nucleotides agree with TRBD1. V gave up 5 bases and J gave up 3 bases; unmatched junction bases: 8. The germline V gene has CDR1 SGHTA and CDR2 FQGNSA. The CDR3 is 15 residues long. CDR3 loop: CASSVGRGQDYGYTF. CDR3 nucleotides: TGTGCCAGCAGCGTAGGCAGGGGGCAGGACTATGGCTACACCTTC.

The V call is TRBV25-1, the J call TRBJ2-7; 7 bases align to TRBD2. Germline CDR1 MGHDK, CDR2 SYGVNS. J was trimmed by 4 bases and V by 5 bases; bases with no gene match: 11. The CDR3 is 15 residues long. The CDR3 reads CASSPVGGRYYEQYF. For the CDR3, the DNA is TGTGCCAGCAGTCCCGTCGGGGGGAGGTATTACGAGCAGTACTTC.